This entry features one T cell receptor beta chain sequence. The data derive from a study of blood T cell repertoires in COVID-19. The CDR3 contains 15 residues. With 3 bases removed from V and 1 base from J, the gap between germline ends came to 12 bases. The germline CDR1 and CDR2 sequences are MRHNA and SNTAGT. Sequenced by immunoSEQ multiplex PCR; TCRdb stores in-frame clones only, minus some. The sample lists approximately 170,000 clones, roughly 88% seen once, with less than 8% in the top ten. The sequence was collected from a man at least 80 years old with COVID-19, enrolled during active disease. Sequenced material: peripheral blood. The chain is built from TRBV6-4 and TRBJ1-1, with a tentative D call TRBD1 (5 bases). The CDR3 spells CASSETGAPNTEAFF. The CDR3 DNA reads as TGTGCCAGCAGTGAAACAGGAGCTCCGAACACTGAAGCTTTCTTT.